The 11 T cell receptor beta chains below all came from one sample that was sequenced in a study of identical twins. TCRdb re-called the 5' RACE reads with MiXCR, one entry per CDR3 protein. The top ten hold roughly 0.5% of the sample, which has around 450,000 distinct CDR3 sequences, about 14% seen once. These data were also reused for a study on yellow fever vaccine responses in identical twins.

The sequenced sample consisted of CD4+ T cells sorted from blood. The receptors were gathered from a woman younger than 30 in good health.

The chain links TRBV7-9 to TRBJ1-2, with TRBD1 matching 9 bases. Per germline, CDR1 SEHNR and CDR2 FQNEAQ (reference sequence). Trimming at V came to 5 bases and at J to 2 bases, leaving 9 bases not matched to a gene. This CDR3 has 16 residues. The CDR3, as DNA: TGTGCCAGCAGCCCCGCGGACAGGGGAGCGAACTATGGCTACACCTTC. Its protein is CASSPADRGANYGYTF. Based on the CDR3 plus reference TRBV7-9 and TRBJ1-2, the full variable domain is DTGVSQNPRHKITKRGQNVTFRCDPISEHNRLYWYRQTLGQGPEFLTYFQNEAQLEKSRLLSDRFSAERPKGSFSTLEIQRTEQGDSAMYLCASSPADRGANYGYTFGSGTRLTVV.

This sequence joins TRBV5-1 and TRBJ2-5; D is possibly TRBD1 or TRBD2 (6 bases each). CDR1 and CDR2 from the germline V gene are SGHRS and YFSETQ. The CDR3 totals 13 residues. Trimming shortened V by 6 bases and J by 3 bases, and 12 bases separated the two germline ends. The CDR3: CASTRGPEETQYF. The CDR3 coding sequence is TGCGCCAGCACTCGGGGGCCTGAAGAGACCCAGTACTTC.

This chain links TRBV2 with TRBJ2-7; 8 bases align to TRBD1. CDR3 length: 14 amino acids. The ends lost 6 bases at V and 1 base at J; junction bases unmatched: 5. Germline CDR1 reads SNHLY; CDR2 reads FYNNEI. CDR3 in amino acids: CASRRQGTSYEQYF. In nucleotides, the CDR3 is TGTGCCAGCAGACGACAGGGGACTTCCTACGAGCAGTACTTC.

This chain links TRBV7-9 with TRBJ2-7; TRBD2 might be the D (6 bases). With 5 bases removed from V and 6 bases from J, the gap between germline ends came to 17 bases. Germline assignment: CDR1 SEHNR and CDR2 FQNEAQ (reference sequence). The CDR3 is 14 residues long. As DNA, the CDR3 is TGTGCCAGCAGCGGGGATCAGGGACTCACCGAGCAGTACTTC. It specifies CASSGDQGLTEQYF.

This clonotype has at least ten counts. The V and J genes are TRBV12-3 or TRBV12-4 and TRBJ2-1; 12 bases line up with TRBD2. The CDR3 totals 16 residues. Trimming took 5 bases from V and 4 from J; bases not matched to a gene: 6. DNA for the CDR3: TGTGCCAGCAGTCTGCTAGCGGGAGGGCAATACAATGAGCAGTTCTTC. Protein product: CASSLLAGGQYNEQFF.

The chain combines TRBV12-3 or TRBV12-4 with TRBJ2-2; TRBD2 matches 8 bases. CDR3 length: 15 residues. V trimming: 4 bases; J trimming: 5 bases; junction bases outside the gene matches: 6. CDR3 sequence: CASSWAGGGTGELFF. The CDR3 nucleotides read TGTGCCAGCAGTTGGGCGGGAGGAGGTACCGGGGAGCTGTTTTTT.

This clonotype was counted a few times. The chain carries TRBV7-9 and TRBJ2-2; TRBD1 or TRBD2 may be the D gene (6 bases each). This CDR3 spans 14 amino acids. V was clipped by 2 bases and J by 4 bases, with 8 bases between them. Per the germline V gene, CDR1 is SEHNR and CDR2 is FQNEAQ (reference sequence). The CDR3 is CASSLKGGTGELFF. The DNA for the CDR3 is TGTGCCAGCAGCTTAAAGGGGGGCACCGGGGAGCTGTTTTTT.

This clonotype was seen only a few times. This chain uses TRBV4-1 with TRBJ2-3; perhaps TRBD2 as D (6 bases). The CDR3 sequence is 16 residues long. The V end lost 2 bases, the J end lost 6 bases, and 18 bases lay between the germline ends. Germline assignment: CDR1 MGHRA and CDR2 YSYEKL. This CDR3 reads CASSQRLVLSRDTQYF. In DNA form, the CDR3 reads TGCGCCAGCAGCCAACGACTAGTATTGAGCCGTGATACGCAGTATTTT.

This clonotype has at least ten counts. The chain employs TRBV5-1 and TRBJ2-5, with D unclear. V dropped 4 bases and J dropped 7 bases, with 14 bases sitting between them. Germline V gene sequence: CDR1 SGHRS, CDR2 YFSETQ. The CDR3 is 13 residues long. This chain's CDR3 is CASSLDGPGTQYF. In DNA, the CDR3 is TGCGCCAGCAGCCTTGACGGCCCGGGGACCCAGTACTTC.

This clonotype was picked up a small number of times. The V gene is TRBV28, the J gene TRBJ2-2; D call uncertain. Per germline, CDR1 MDHEN and CDR2 SYDVKM. Deletions cut 2 bases from V and 2 bases from J, with 15 bases between. The CDR3 runs 17 residues. The CDR3 DNA sequence: TGTGCCAGCAGTTTAAAAAGACCAGGCGGAAACACCGGGGAGCTGTTTTTT. Protein product: CASSLKRPGGNTGELFF.

V and J are TRBV11-2 and TRBJ1-1; no reliable D call. This CDR3 spans 12 amino acids. V was pared by 0 bases and J by 7 bases, with 6 bases between. From germline, CDR1 is SGHAT and CDR2 FQNNGV. The CDR3 DNA reads as TGTGCCAGCAGCTTAGAAACTATTGAAGCTTTCTTT. Its protein product is CASSLETIEAFF.